In its sample, the clone carrying this T cell receptor beta chain was seen many times. Its cognate antigen is unknown. TCRdb independently ran MiXCR on the 5' RACE reads; one entry per CDR3 protein. The repertoire holds some 46,000 distinct CDR3 sequences, with about 10% as singletons. This entry comes from a study of CD8 T cells in ankylosing spondylitis. Notes on the study in general: Clones linked to disease, bearing a CD8+ phenotype, were relatively rare in peripheral blood. Previous work reported some of these motif variants in the synovial fluid and blood of reactive arthritis.

Source material: blood, either unsorted or a sorted T cell fraction (not recorded which). The TCR comes from a male donor with ankylosing spondylitis or in good health (not recorded which).

CDR3 coding DNA: TGCGCCAGCAGCTCGGGACAGGTGCGATTGAACACTGAAGCTTTCTTT. This translates into CASSSGQVRLNTEAFF. The chain joins TRBV5-1 to TRBJ1-1; TRBD1 matches 8 bases. The CDR3 consists of 16 residues. Trimming at V came to 3 bases and at J to 0 bases, leaving 7 bases not matched to a gene. Germline assignment: CDR1 SGHRS and CDR2 YFSETQ.